The next 23 T cell receptor beta chains were all read from a single sample in a study of T cells in Graves' hyperthyroidism and ophthalmopathy. The CDR3 regions of TCR beta were amplified from RNA transcripts. The HTBI primer set drove a first-round RT-PCR of the TCR CDR3. Via MiXCR, TCRdb re-called the multiplex PCR reads, giving one row per CDR3 protein. The sample yields about 640,000 distinct CDR3 sequences, around 20% seen once. The source material was blood. The receptor source for this set is a man aged 30 to 39 with Graves' ophthalmopathy.

This clonotype has at least ten counts. The gene calls are TRBV5-1 and TRBJ2-3; D remains ambiguous. Germline CDR1 reads SGHRS; CDR2 reads YFSETQ. This CDR3 spans 14 amino acids. The V end lost 4 bases, the J end lost 2 bases, and 11 bases lay between the germline ends. In DNA, the CDR3 is TGCGCCAGCAGCGGTTCTAGATACACAGATACGCAGTATTTT. Translated, it gives CASSGSRYTDTQYF.

A word on this clonotype: An end of the junction does not agree with germline; a read error may underlie this. This rearrangement joins TRBV11-2 to TRBJ2-1, with a weak D call TRBD2 (5 bases). The last part of the DNA fits TRBJ2-7 better; the J call may be wrong. This CDR3 has 16 residues. Germline CDR1 reads SGHAT; CDR2 reads FQNNGV. Written as DNA, the CDR3 is TGCGCCAGCAGCCAAGCCACTAGGGCTTTAGCCAATGAGCAGTACTTC. This gives the protein CASSQATRALANEQYF.

In its sample, this clonotype was seen a few times. CDR3 sequence (DNA): TGCGCCAGCAGCCAAGGACTAGTAGGAGAGACCCAGTACTTC. Encoded protein: CASSQGLVGETQYF. V and J are TRBV4-3 and TRBJ2-5; D is possibly TRBD2 (6 bases). The V and J ends lost 1 base and 4 bases respectively, with 10 bases between them. Germline lookup yields CDR1 LGHNA and CDR2 YSLEER. CDR3 length: 14 residues.

The genes are TRBV6-1 and TRBJ2-1, with 8 bases identical to TRBD2. CDR1 and CDR2 from the germline V gene are MNHNS and SASEGT. CDR3 length: 15 amino acids. V trimming: 5 bases; J trimming: 6 bases; junction bases outside the gene matches: 9. The CDR3: CASSWLAGGTNEQFF. For the CDR3, the DNA is TGTGCCAGCAGTTGGCTGGCGGGAGGAACCAATGAGCAGTTCTTC.

As to this clonotype: A read error may be the cause here, since a much bigger clone is one base away. The rearrangement links TRBV6-1 to TRBJ2-7; TRBD1 matches 7 bases. Germline V gene lookup returns CDR1 MNHNS and CDR2 SASEGT. The CDR3 is 16 amino acids. CDR3 bases: TGTGCCAGCAGTGAAGCGCTTCTAGGGGGCCGCTACGAGCAGTGCTTC. Translation: CASSEALLGGRYEQCF.

The J gene is TRBJ1-3, the V gene TRBV28; D uncertain. The CDR3 consists of 13 residues. The germline V and J ends were trimmed by 6 bases and 3 bases, with 9 bases remaining between them. Per the germline V gene, CDR1 is MDHEN and CDR2 is SYDVKM. The chain's CDR3 is CASSLILGNTIYF. CDR3 DNA: TGTGCCAGCAGCCTCATCCTTGGAAACACCATATATTTT.

There are many counts of this clonotype. The J gene is TRBJ1-1, the V gene TRBV5-5; D gene uncertain. V lost 4 bases to trimming and J lost 2 bases, with 15 bases between them. Germline assignment: CDR1 SGHKS and CDR2 YYEKEE (reference sequence). CDR3 size: 15 residues. CDR3 sequence reads: CASSQNGQANTEAFF. In nucleotides, the CDR3 is TGTGCCAGCAGCCAAAATGGTCAGGCCAACACTGAAGCTTTCTTT.

This clonotype was counted at least ten times. This chain connects TRBV18 to TRBJ1-2; 9 positions agree with TRBD1. The CDR3 length is 15 residues. The germline gives CDR1 KGHSH, CDR2 LQKENI. V lost 1 base, J lost 3 bases, and 3 bases stayed unmatched. The chain's CDR3 is CASSPLTGGDYGYTF. In nucleotides, the CDR3 is TGTGCCAGCTCACCACTGACAGGGGGTGACTATGGCTACACCTTC.

This clonotype was counted a few times. The gene calls are TRBV20-1 and TRBJ1-1; D is unclear. The CDR3 loop spans 12 amino acids. With 6 bases removed from V and 1 base from J, the gap between germline ends came to 9 bases. From germline, CDR1 is DFQATT and CDR2 SNEGSKA (reference sequence). The CDR3 DNA follows: TGCAGTGCCAAGGACCAGAACACTGAAGCTTTCTTT. It encodes CSAKDQNTEAFF.

This chain connects TRBV6-1 to TRBJ1-1; 7 bases are a match to TRBD1. This CDR3 region has 13 residues. Germline V gives CDR1 MNHNS, CDR2 SASEGT. V was clipped by 6 bases and J by 7 bases; unmatched bases: 8. Here the CDR3 reads CASSLGGDSEAFF. The CDR3, as DNA: TGTGCCAGCAGCCTCGGGGGGGACAGTGAAGCTTTCTTT.

This clonotype was observed many times. This sequence joins TRBV13 and TRBJ2-7; 10 bases are shared with TRBD2. This CDR3 has 16 amino acids. Unmatched junction bases numbered 12, after V lost 4 bases and J lost 6 bases. Germline V gene data show CDR1 as PRHDT and CDR2 as FYEKMQ (reference sequence). The CDR3 DNA reads as TGTGCCAGCAGCTCCACCCCTCTAGCGGGAGAGGTCGAGCAGTACTTC. As protein: CASSSTPLAGEVEQYF.

The table lists this clonotype with a few counts. The CDR3: CASSVGTSEYYEQYF. CDR3 bases: TGTGCCAGCAGCGTAGGGACTAGCGAATACTACGAGCAGTACTTC. The chain has TRBV9 and TRBJ2-7, with 9 positions matching TRBD2. The CDR3 extends over 15 amino acids. J lost 3 bases, V lost 0 bases, and 4 bases had no gene match. CDR1 SGDLS and CDR2 YYNGEE come from the germline V gene.

The rearrangement uses TRBV12-3 or TRBV12-4 and TRBJ1-6, with D maybe TRBD1 (5 bases). The V end was cut by 4 bases, the J end by 6 bases, with 16 bases between. The CDR3 runs 16 residues. This CDR3 is CASSSRRTGINSPLHF. As DNA, the CDR3 is TGTGCCAGCAGTTCGCGTAGAACAGGAATTAATTCACCCCTCCACTTT.

This clonotype occurred many times. This chain links TRBV10-3 with TRBJ2-1; possibly TRBD2 for D (7 bases). Germline loops: CDR1 ENHRY, CDR2 SYGVKD. Trimming left V 0 bases short and J 7 bases short, with 16 bases between. CDR3 size: 16 residues. CDR3 sequence (DNA): TGTGCCATCAGTGAGTCGAGGGCGGGGGCAAGTAATGAGCAGTTCTTC. Translating gives CAISESRAGASNEQFF.

The J gene is TRBJ2-7, the V gene TRBV4-1; D unresolved. The V end was cut by 0 bases, the J end by 2 bases, with 14 bases between. This CDR3 is 16 amino acids long. The germline CDR1 and CDR2 sequences are MGHRA and YSYEKL. The CDR3 spells CASSQDKVGGTYEQYF. CDR3 nucleotides: TGCGCCAGCAGCCAAGATAAAGTAGGCGGAACCTACGAGCAGTACTTC.

This clonotype showed up many times. The chain uses TRBV7-2 and TRBJ2-7; D is undetermined. V lost 5 bases and J 2 bases, leaving 13 bases between the germline ends. CDR3 length: 14 residues. Germline V CDR1 and CDR2: SGHTA, FQGNSA. The CDR3 is CASSEFVITYEQYF. The CDR3, as DNA: TGTGCCAGCAGCGAGTTCGTTATCACCTACGAGCAGTACTTC.

The CDR3 spells CASRLALHEQFF. The CDR3 bases are TGTGCCAGCCGACTAGCCCTCCATGAGCAGTTCTTC. The rearrangement joins TRBV12-3 or TRBV12-4 to TRBJ2-1; 7 bases map to TRBD2. With 8 bases clipped from V and 8 bases from J, the junction kept 6 bases outside the gene matches. This CDR3 is 12 amino acids long.

This clonotype was detected many times. The rearrangement joins TRBV3-1 to TRBJ1-1; D gene uncertain. This CDR3 has 14 residues. CDR1 is LGHDT and CDR2 is YNNKEL in the germline V gene (reference sequence). Trimming shortened V by 1 base and J by 7 bases, and 13 bases separated the two germline ends. The CDR3 DNA sequence: TGTGCCAGCAGCCAAGTTTCTTGGATCTTTGAAGCTTTCTTT. This encodes CASSQVSWIFEAFF.

Comments on this clonotype: A much larger clone is a single base away; this may be a read error. This chain links TRBV2 with TRBJ1-5; 7 bases match TRBD1. CDR3 length equals 16 residues. V lost 2 bases and J lost 2; bases outside the gene matches: 6. CDR1 SNHLY and CDR2 FYNNEI come from the germline V gene. The CDR3 reads CASSELSDRGNQPQHF. The CDR3 nucleotides read TGTGCCAGCAGTGAACTCAGTGACAGGGGCAATCAGCCCCAGCATTTT.

This clonotype has just a few counts. The chain joins TRBV20-1 to TRBJ2-1, with 10 bases matching TRBD1. This CDR3 spans 15 amino acids. Germline V gene lookup returns CDR1 DFQATT and CDR2 SNEGSKA (reference sequence). J lost 7 bases, V lost 0 bases, and 6 bases had no gene match. CDR3 sequence (DNA): TGCAGTGCTAGAGATCCGGGACAGGGGAGGAATGAGCAGTTCTTC. Residues: CSARDPGQGRNEQFF.

On this clonotype itself: The junction and the germline gene differ at one end; a read error may be behind it. The V and J genes are TRBV28 and TRBJ2-1; D not resolved. Germline V lookup: CDR1 MDHEN, CDR2 SYDVKM. CDR3 length equals 11 residues. The CDR3 nucleotides are TGTACCAGCAGTCAGACCCGAGGGCAGTTCTTC. This sequence encodes CTSSQTRGQFF.

The rearrangement links TRBV5-1 to TRBJ2-2; the match to TRBD1 covers 7 bases. The V segment lost 0 bases and the J segment 5 bases; nucleotides outside the gene matches: 4. The CDR3 is 15 residues long. Germline V gene sequence: CDR1 SGHRS, CDR2 YFSETQ. As DNA, the CDR3 is TGCGCCAGCAGCTTGGTCTCAGGGGGAACCGGGGAGCTGTTTTTT. Encoded protein: CASSLVSGGTGELFF.

This clonotype was seen ten or more times. This chain joins TRBV18 and TRBJ1-2; 12 bases line up with TRBD1. The CDR3 contains 14 residues. With V trimmed by 2 bases and J by 7 bases, 2 bases remained unmatched. Germline CDR1 is KGHSH and CDR2 is LQKENI. The CDR3 region is CASSPGTGGAGYTF. DNA for the CDR3: TGTGCCAGCTCACCAGGGACAGGGGGCGCTGGCTACACCTTC.